The next 24 T cell receptor beta chains were all read from a single sample in a study of T cells in localized non-small cell lung cancer. Generated by immunoSEQ multiplex PCR, the TCRdb table keeps only in-frame clones and is missing some. Here the sample spans 15,000 to 20,000 clones, around 90% being singletons. The starting material was peripheral blood mononuclear cells, obtained before any cancer treatment. The receptor set was obtained from a woman aged 35-70 years with stage III lung adenocarcinoma.

The rearrangement links TRBV10-3 to TRBJ1-3, with D uncertain. The CDR3 spans 14 residues. Germline V lookup: CDR1 ENHRY, CDR2 SYGVKD. V lost 3 bases to trimming and J lost 0 bases, with 6 bases between them. The CDR3 sequence is CAISDTNSGNTIYF. The CDR3 nucleotides are TGTGCCATCAGTGATACTAACTCTGGAAACACCATATATTTT.

CDR3 coding DNA: TGTGCCAGCAGCTTAGATGTCAATCAGCCCCAGCATTTT. As protein: CASSLDVNQPQHF. This chain joins TRBV7-2 and TRBJ1-5; D unclear. Germline values: CDR1 SGHTA, CDR2 FQGNSA. The length of the CDR3 is 13 residues. Trimming stripped 1 base from V and 3 bases from J, with 4 bases between.

The chain recombines TRBV6-6 with TRBJ2-7; TRBD2 aligns across 10 bases. Losses at the gene ends were 2 bases for V and 8 bases for J; bases not matched to a gene: 6. Germline V lookup: CDR1 MNHNY, CDR2 SVGAGI (reference sequence). The CDR3 extends over 14 amino acids. The CDR3, as DNA: TGTGCCAGCAGTTACGGGTCTAGCGGGAGTCAGCAGTACTTC. Its translation is CASSYGSSGSQQYF.

The chain uses TRBV11-3 and TRBJ2-7; possibly TRBD2 for D (6 bases). Trimming left V 5 bases short and J 4 bases short, with 9 bases between. The length of the CDR3 is 12 residues. CDR1 is SGHNT, CDR2 YENEEA, per germline. The CDR3 loop reads CASSTGVYEQYF. CDR3 DNA: TGTGCCAGCAGCACGGGGGTTTACGAGCAGTACTTC.

The CDR3, as DNA: TGTGCCAGTAGTCCCCGGGATGGTAATCAGCCCCAGCATTTT. Its protein is CASSPRDGNQPQHF. The chain joins TRBV19 to TRBJ1-5; no clear D. The V end lost 5 bases, the J end lost 4 bases, and 12 bases lay between the germline ends. The CDR3 extends over 14 amino acids. Per the germline V gene, CDR1 is LNHDA and CDR2 is SQIVND (reference sequence).

V and J are TRBV7-2 and TRBJ1-2, with D perhaps TRBD1 (6 bases). Trimming removed 0 bases at V and 4 bases at J, with 12 bases between. From germline, CDR1 is SGHTA and CDR2 FQGNSA. The CDR3 totals 15 residues. Here the CDR3 DNA reads TGTGCCAGCAGCTTAGCGGCAGAGGGGGGCTATGGCTACACCTTC. Translated: CASSLAAEGGYGYTF.

This clone has just one count. The chain links TRBV4-1 to TRBJ2-3, with D possibly matching TRBD2 (5 bases). In germline, CDR1 is MGHRA, CDR2 YSYEKL. This CDR3 has 17 amino acids. With 1 base removed from V and 0 bases from J, the gap between germline ends came to 14 bases. The CDR3 nucleotides are TGCGCCAGCAGCCAAGGGATGTGGCGGGCCAGCACAGATACGCAGTATTTT. As protein: CASSQGMWRASTDTQYF.

The V and J genes are TRBV6-6 and TRBJ2-1; 12 nucleotides agree with TRBD2. The CDR3 length is 13 residues. V shed 8 bases, J shed 6 bases, and the junction held 2 bases outside the gene matches. From germline, CDR1 is MNHNY and CDR2 SVGAGI (reference sequence). The CDR3 sequence is CASRLAGANEQFF. CDR3 nucleotides: TGTGCCAGCCGACTAGCGGGGGCCAATGAGCAGTTCTTC.

V and J are TRBV18 and TRBJ1-2; TRBD1 aligns across 7 bases. V lost 3 bases, J lost 8 bases, and 6 bases stayed unmatched. Germline-derived CDR1 and CDR2 are KGHSH and LQKENI. CDR3 length: 13 amino acids. CDR3 in amino acids: CASSPTGTEGYTF. As DNA, the CDR3 is TGTGCCAGCTCACCGACAGGGACGGAAGGCTACACCTTC. The full variable domain, in which reference TRBV18 and TRBJ1-2 provide the parts outside the CDR3, is NAGVMQNPRHLVRRRGQEARLRCSPMKGHSHVYWYRQLPEEGLKFMVYLQKENIIDESGMPKERFSAEFPKEGPSILRIQQVVRGDSAAYFCASSPTGTEGYTFGSGTRLTVV.

The chain links TRBV18 to TRBJ1-2; D remains ambiguous. Germline V gene lookup returns CDR1 KGHSH and CDR2 LQKENI. The CDR3 is made up of 13 amino acids. V was pared by 2 bases and J by 3 bases, with 7 bases between. CDR3 coding DNA: TGTGCCAGCTCACCAGAGGGAGACTATGGCTACACCTTC. This encodes CASSPEGDYGYTF.

V and J are TRBV30 and TRBJ2-6; D remains unclear. CDR1 and CDR2 (germline): GTSNPN, SVGIG (reference sequence). The CDR3 sequence is 14 residues long. Between the trimmed V and J ends, which lost 0 bases and 2 bases, there was a span of 5 bases. DNA of the CDR3: TGTGCCTGGAGTGTTGGGACTGGGGCCAACGTCCTGACTTTC. Residues: CAWSVGTGANVLTF.

J is TRBJ2-2 and V is TRBV7-6, with D unclear. CDR1 SGHVS and CDR2 FNYEAQ come from the germline V gene. The CDR3 length is 13 residues. With 6 bases removed from V and 0 bases from J, the gap between germline ends came to 5 bases. The CDR3 here is CASSTANTGELFF. CDR3 nucleotides: TGTGCCAGCAGTACGGCGAACACCGGGGAGCTGTTTTTT.

The rearrangement uses TRBV6-5 and TRBJ1-6; the D gene is possibly TRBD1 (5 bases). V shed 6 bases and J shed 7 bases, with 16 bases lying between them. The germline V gene encodes CDR1 MNHEY and CDR2 SVGAGI. The CDR3 has 15 residues. The CDR3 DNA sequence: TGTGCCAGCAGCCCGCCGGGACCGCAGAATTCACCCCTCCACTTT. It codes for CASSPPGPQNSPLHF.

CDR3: CASSAGSSQHF. CDR3 nucleotides: TGTGCCAGCAGCGCCGGGAGCAGCCAGCATTTT. V and J are TRBV6-1 and TRBJ1-5; D unresolved. The V and J ends lost 6 bases and 12 bases respectively, with 12 bases between them. The CDR3 spans 11 residues. Per germline, CDR1 MNHNS and CDR2 SASEGT.

The V gene is TRBV7-9, the J gene TRBJ1-2, with D tentatively TRBD1 (5 bases). The CDR3 is 13 amino acids. Germline CDR1 SEHNR, CDR2 FQNEAQ (reference sequence). With 4 bases removed from V and 5 bases from J, the gap between germline ends came to 11 bases. Here the CDR3 reads CASSSTETYGYTF. The CDR3 nucleotides are TGTGCCAGCAGCTCGACAGAGACTTATGGCTACACCTTC.

V gene TRBV5-5 combines with J gene TRBJ2-7, with 7 bases that match TRBD2. CDR3 length: 14 residues. V gave up 1 base and J gave up 4 bases; unmatched junction bases: 5. The germline V gene has CDR1 SGHKS and CDR2 YYEKEE (reference sequence). In DNA form, the CDR3 reads TGTGCCAGCAGCTTGCAACCGGGGGGTTACGAGCAGTACTTC. Encoded protein: CASSLQPGGYEQYF. Looking up the rest from reference TRBV5-5 and TRBJ2-7 gives the full variable domain: DAGVTQSPTHLIKTRGQQVTLRCSPISGHKSVSWYQQVLGQGPQFIFQYYEKEERGRGNFPDRFSARQFPNYSSELNVNALLLGDSALYLCASSLQPGGYEQYFGPGTRLTVT.

The genes are TRBV19 and TRBJ1-2, with D maybe TRBD1 (6 bases). Trimming took 6 bases from V and 7 from J, leaving 21 bases between them. This CDR3 contains 15 residues. Germline CDR1 LNHDA, CDR2 SQIVND (reference sequence). CDR3 sequence: CASRHPGRGIGGYTF. Here the CDR3 DNA reads TGTGCCAGTAGACATCCTGGCAGGGGTATCGGTGGCTACACCTTC.

The V gene is TRBV5-4, the J gene TRBJ2-2; D perhaps matches TRBD2 (5 bases). The CDR3 runs 16 residues. The germline V and J ends were trimmed by 1 base and 1 base, with 11 bases remaining between them. The germline gives CDR1 SGHNT, CDR2 YYREEE (reference sequence). CDR3: CASSLLATKNTGELFF. DNA of the CDR3: TGTGCCAGCAGCTTGTTAGCGACAAAGAACACCGGGGAGCTGTTTTTT.

The chain employs TRBV5-1 and TRBJ1-1, with no clear D. Germline values: CDR1 SGHRS, CDR2 YFSETQ. This CDR3 region has 13 residues. Deletions cut 4 bases from V and 0 bases from J, with 7 bases between. CDR3: CASSSQLNTEAFF. CDR3 in DNA: TGCGCCAGCAGCAGTCAGTTGAACACTGAAGCTTTCTTT.

The chain employs TRBV7-2 and TRBJ2-2; D might be TRBD1 or TRBD2, each matching 5 bases. This CDR3 is built from 14 residues. CDR1 and CDR2 (germline): SGHTA, FQGNSA. The V end lost 5 bases, the J end lost 6 bases, and 13 bases lay between the germline ends. The CDR3 region has the DNA TGTGCCAGCAGCCGTCCATGGGGGTCCGGGGAGCTGTTTTTT. Protein: CASSRPWGSGELFF.

J is TRBJ2-7 and V is TRBV25-1; TRBD1 agrees at 9 bases. Looked up from germline, CDR1 is MGHDK and CDR2 is SYGVNS. V shed 8 bases, J shed 6 bases, and the junction held 17 bases outside the gene matches. The CDR3 totals 16 residues. The CDR3 bases are TGTGCCAGCCGTCCTCATTCCGGGACAGGGTCGTCCGAGCAGTACTTC. This encodes CASRPHSGTGSSEQYF.

This clone was seen once. CDR3 nucleotides: TGTGCCAGCAGCCCCTATAGCGGGGGGGCGGTGACCCAGTACTTC. Translated, it gives CASSPYSGGAVTQYF. The chain recombines TRBV14 with TRBJ2-5; 11 bases line up with TRBD2. Germline V gives CDR1 SGHDN, CDR2 FVKESK. The CDR3 runs 15 residues. V dropped 4 bases and J dropped 7; count of bases not matched to a gene: 8.

V gene TRBV6-1 combines with J gene TRBJ2-5; D is perhaps TRBD1 (6 bases). Germline CDR1 and CDR2: MNHNS and SASEGT. Trimming stripped 9 bases from V and 2 bases from J, with 13 bases between. The CDR3 consists of 13 residues. DNA for the CDR3: TGTGCCAGTGAGGGACAAAGACAAGAGACCCAGTACTTC. This gives the protein CASEGQRQETQYF.

The rearrangement uses TRBV5-4 and TRBJ1-2, with no clear D. CDR1 is SGHNT, CDR2 YYREEE, per germline (reference sequence). Trimming took off 1 base at V and 4 bases at J, with 8 bases between the two ends. CDR3 size: 13 residues. The CDR3 DNA sequence: TGTGCCAGCAGCTTGTGGCAGCTCTATGGCTACACCTTC. Protein product: CASSLWQLYGYTF.